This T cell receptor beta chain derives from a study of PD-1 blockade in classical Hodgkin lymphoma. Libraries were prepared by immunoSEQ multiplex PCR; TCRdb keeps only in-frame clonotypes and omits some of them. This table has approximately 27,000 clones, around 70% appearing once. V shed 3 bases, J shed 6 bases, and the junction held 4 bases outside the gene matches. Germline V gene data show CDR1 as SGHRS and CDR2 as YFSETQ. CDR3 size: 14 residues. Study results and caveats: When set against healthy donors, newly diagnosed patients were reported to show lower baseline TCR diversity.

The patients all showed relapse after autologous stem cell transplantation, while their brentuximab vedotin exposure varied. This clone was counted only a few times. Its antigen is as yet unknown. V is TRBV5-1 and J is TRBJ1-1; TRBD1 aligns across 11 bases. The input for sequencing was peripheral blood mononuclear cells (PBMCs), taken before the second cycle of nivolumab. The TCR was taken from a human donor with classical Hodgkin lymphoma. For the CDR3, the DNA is TGCGCCAGCAGCTGGGGGACAGGGGGATCTGAAGCTTTCTTT. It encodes CASSWGTGGSEAFF.